This T cell receptor beta chain was recovered during a study of regulatory T cells in long-lasting Graves disease. The germline gives CDR1 SNHLY, CDR2 FYNNEI. There are 15 residues in the CDR3. J gave up 3 bases and V 3 bases, and 7 bases lay outside the gene matches. The authors built TCR beta libraries using iRepertoire HTBI primers and Arm-PCR of CDR3 regions. TCRdb recomputed calls from the multiplex PCR reads with MiXCR, one row per CDR3 protein. The table lists around 450,000 distinct CDR3 sequences, about 17% of them singletons. The time point denotes: newly diagnosed GD, antithyroid drugs for less than 3 months. The TCR library was made from RNA extracted from PBMCs. The table lists this clonotype with many counts. These sequences were also reported in another study, on T cells in Graves' hyperthyroidism and ophthalmopathy. That publication notes: The primer set for the first-round RT-PCR of the TCR CDR3 was HTBI. Expanded thyroid clonotypes (above 0.001) were mostly also found in blood.

J is TRBJ2-7 and V is TRBV2; 8 nucleotides line up with TRBD1. The TCR originated in a man in his forties with Graves disease. The input for sequencing was peripheral blood mononuclear cells (PBMCs), taken at new diagnosis, from a patient treated with antithyroid drugs. CDR3 protein: CASSEAGGAFYEQYF. The CDR3 DNA reads as TGTGCCAGCAGTGAGGCAGGGGGCGCTTTCTACGAGCAGTACTTC.